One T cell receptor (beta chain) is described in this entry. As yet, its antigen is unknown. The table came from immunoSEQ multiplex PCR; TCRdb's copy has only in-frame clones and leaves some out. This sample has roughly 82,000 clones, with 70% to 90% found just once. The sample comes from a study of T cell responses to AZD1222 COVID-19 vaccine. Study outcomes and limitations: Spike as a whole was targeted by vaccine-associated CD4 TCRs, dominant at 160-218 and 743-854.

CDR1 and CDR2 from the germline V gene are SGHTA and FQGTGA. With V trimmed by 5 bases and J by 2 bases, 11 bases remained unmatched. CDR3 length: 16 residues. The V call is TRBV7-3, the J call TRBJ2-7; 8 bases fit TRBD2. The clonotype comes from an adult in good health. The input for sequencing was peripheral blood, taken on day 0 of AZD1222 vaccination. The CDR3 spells CASSLGTGGGPYEQYF. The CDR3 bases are TGTGCCAGCAGCCTAGGGACCGGCGGGGGGCCCTACGAGCAGTACTTC.